The rows below give T cell receptor beta chains drawn from one sample of a study of PD-1 blockade in mismatch repair-deficient tumors. Libraries were prepared by immunoSEQ multiplex PCR; TCRdb keeps only in-frame clonotypes and omits some of them. The sample shows roughly 80,000 clones, 81% of them seen only once. Specimen: peripheral blood, collected 12 weeks after starting pembrolizumab. Receptors were obtained from an adult with mismatch repair-deficient cancer. The conserved cysteine and the conserved F or W are not part of the CDR3 here. A D gene is named only where the DNA matches it firmly.

v_gene | d_gene | CDR3aa
TRBV18 | TRBD1 | ASSPGRGQGGNEQF
TRBV29-1 | NA | SVMTESYGYT
TRBV7-8 | TRBD2 | ASSAIAGEETQY
TRBV5-4 | NA | ASTREGGLIVETQY
TRBV6-1 | NA | ASSEGPAYGYT
TRBV6-5 | NA | ASSYTGLISEAF
TRBV5-6 | NA | ASKPAPTDTQY
TRBV7-8 | NA | ASSLGPNQPQH
TRBV15 | NA | ATSNDDIAYT
TRBV5-4 | NA | ASSLAGNGANVLT
TRBV11-2 | TRBD1 | ASSLGGQGGYT
TRBV6-5 | NA | ASSYPPGRENTEAF
TRBV2 | TRBD1 | ASRQGGVDYGYT
TRBV6-1 | TRBD1 | ASSEVGGGQPQH
TRBV9 | TRBD2 | ASSAKTSGSVTEQY